A selection of T cell receptor beta chains follows, all from one sample in a study of cytomegalovirus exposure and HLA in healthy donors. Using immunoSEQ multiplex PCR, the repertoire was profiled, and TCRdb retains in-frame clones only, with some absent. The repertoire has tens of thousands of clones, about 81% of them found once; the top ten carry about 3.5%. Sequencing was performed on PBMCs. The source of these receptors is a woman aged 40-49 years in good health and CMV-seronegative. Both conserved end residues are part of each CDR3. The D gene is left open where the match is weak. A row's size may be missing; if present it is once, few, many or a size class.

TRBJ1-5,NA,NA,TRBV5-1,13,CASSLAGNQPQHF,TGCGCCAGCAGCTTGGCCGGGAATCAGCCCCAGCATTTT
TRBJ2-3,TRBD2,once,TRBV25-1,16,CASSPRTSGRFDTQYF,TGTGCCAGCAGTCCCCGGACTAGCGGGAGGTTTGATACGCAGTATTTT
TRBJ1-2,NA,NA,TRBV4-2,16,CASSQDGAGSYWGYTF,TGTGCCAGCAGCCAAGATGGGGCAGGGTCCTACTGGGGCTACACCTTC
TRBJ2-7,TRBD1,NA,TRBV5-1,14,CASSPGTGGYEQYF,TGCGCCAGCAGCCCCGGGACAGGGGGCTACGAGCAGTACTTC
TRBJ1-2,NA,NA,TRBV28,11,CASVEGLGYTF,TGTGCCAGCGTGGAGGGGTTAGGCTACACCTTC
TRBJ1-1,NA,NA,TRBV5-1,13,CASSLGGSAEAFF,TGCGCCAGCAGCTTGGGGGGCTCGGCTGAAGCTTTCTTT
TRBJ2-2,TRBD2,NA,TRBV5-4,19,CASSPGEASGRLETGELFF,TGTGCCAGCAGCCCCGGGGAAGCTAGCGGGAGGCTAGAGACCGGGGAGCTGTTTTTT
TRBJ1-5,NA,once,TRBV5-8,16,CASSSFHGPGGQPQHF,TGTGCCAGCAGCTCCTTCCACGGACCTGGGGGGCAGCCCCAGCATTTT
TRBJ2-1,TRBD2,NA,TRBV18,17,CASSSGLAGASYNEQFF,TGTGCCAGCTCGTCAGGACTAGCGGGAGCTTCCTACAATGAGCAGTTCTTC
TRBJ2-1,TRBD2,NA,TRBV7-3,16,CASSPLALSSYNEQFF,TGTGCCAGCAGCCCACTAGCGCTAAGCTCCTACAATGAGCAGTTCTTC
TRBJ2-1,TRBD2,NA,TRBV4-2,16,CASSQRSGGSYNEQFF,TGTGCCAGCAGCCAACGGTCGGGAGGGTCCTACAATGAGCAGTTCTTC
TRBJ1-5,NA,few,TRBV30,14,CAWTSGHSNQPQHF,TGTGCCTGGACGTCGGGTCATAGCAATCAGCCCCAGCATTTT
TRBJ1-1,NA,NA,TRBV25-1,14,CASRSPGEGTEAFF,TGTGCCAGCCGGAGCCCAGGGGAGGGCACTGAAGCTTTCTTT
TRBJ1-4,TRBD1,NA,TRBV28,19,CASSLWGTETIATNEKLFF,TGTGCCAGCAGTTTATGGGGGACAGAAACCATTGCAACTAATGAAAAACTGTTTTTT
TRBJ1-1,TRBD1,NA,TRBV15,15,CATSSLTGGDTEAFF,TGTGCCACCAGCAGTTTGACAGGGGGTGACACTGAAGCTTTCTTT
TRBJ1-5,NA,NA,TRBV19,12,CASKLEGLPQHF,TGTGCCAGTAAATTAGAAGGACTGCCCCAGCATTTT
TRBJ2-3,NA,NA,TRBV29-1,15,CSVAPRDLLTDTQYF,TGCAGCGTTGCCCCGAGGGATCTGCTCACAGATACGCAGTATTTT
TRBJ2-3,TRBD2,NA,TRBV5-4,17,CASSLGLAGDRPDTQYF,TGTGCCAGCAGCTTAGGTCTAGCGGGAGATCGACCAGATACGCAGTATTTT
TRBJ2-3,NA,NA,TRBV7-2,14,CASRGPKGTDTQYF,TGTGCCAGCAGGGGGCCGAAGGGCACAGATACGCAGTATTTT
TRBJ2-1,TRBD1,NA,TRBV28,14,CASSRTGAGNEQFF,TGTGCCAGCAGTAGGACAGGGGCGGGCAATGAGCAGTTCTTC
TRBJ1-2,TRBD1,NA,TRBV19,15,CASSLTGQPNYGYTF,TGTGCCAGTAGTCTCACGGGACAGCCTAACTATGGCTACACCTTC
TRBJ1-2,NA,NA,TRBV29-1,13,CSAQNGGAYGYTF,TGCAGCGCCCAAAACGGGGGGGCTTATGGCTACACCTTC
TRBJ2-5,NA,once,TRBV5-6,14,CASSLISAQETQYF,TGTGCCAGCAGCTTGATTAGCGCACAAGAGACCCAGTACTTC
TRBJ1-4,NA,NA,TRBV28,15,CASSSQQGGDEKLFF,TGTGCCAGCAGTTCCCAACAGGGAGGGGATGAAAAACTGTTTTTT
TRBJ1-1,NA,NA,TRBV11-3,15,CASSLMGQGNTEAFF,TGTGCCAGCAGCTTAATGGGGCAGGGCAACACTGAAGCTTTCTTT
TRBJ1-1,NA,NA,TRBV27,15,CASAPLGARGTEVFF,TGTGCCAGCGCCCCTCTGGGGGCGAGGGGTACTGAAGTTTTCTTT
TRBJ2-3,NA,NA,TRBV19,16,CASSMAIATSTDTQYF,TGTGCCAGTAGTATGGCGATAGCGACTAGCACAGATACGCAGTATTTT
TRBJ2-7,TRBD2,NA,TRBV30,16,CAWSRQAGGSSYEQYF,TGTGCCTGGAGTCGTCAAGCGGGAGGGAGCTCCTACGAGCAGTACTTC
TRBJ2-5,TRBD2,few,TRBV4-3,13,CASSLTSVETQYF,TGCGCCAGCAGCCTGACTAGCGTCGAGACCCAGTACTTC
TRBJ2-6,NA,NA,TRBV28,17,CASRGGRGVSGANVLTF,TGTGCCAGCCGTGGAGGCAGGGGAGTTTCTGGGGCCAACGTCCTGACTTTC
TRBJ1-5,NA,once,TRBV28,14,CASSMVAAGQPQHF,TGTGCCAGCAGTATGGTGGCAGCGGGGCAGCCCCAGCATTTT
TRBJ2-7,TRBD2,few,TRBV2,14,CASMSSGSPDEQYF,TGTGCCAGCATGTCTAGCGGGAGTCCCGACGAGCAGTACTTC
TRBJ1-2,TRBD1,NA,TRBV4-1,14,CASSQVTGGRGYTF,TGCGCCAGCAGCCAAGTAACAGGGGGGCGAGGCTACACCTTC
TRBJ2-5,TRBD1,NA,TRBV7-2,13,CASSPTGEETQYF,TGTGCCAGCAGCCCAACAGGGGAGGAGACCCAGTACTTC
TRBJ2-1,TRBD2,once,TRBV7-3,15,CASSFRAGLGNEQFF,TGTGCCAGCAGCTTTCGCGCGGGACTAGGCAATGAGCAGTTCTTC
TRBJ1-5,NA,NA,TRBV5-1,14,CASSLDSGRQPQHF,TGCGCCAGCAGCTTGGACTCAGGGCGACAGCCCCAGCATTTT
TRBJ2-1,NA,NA,TRBV6-1,11,CASSELLEQFF,TGTGCCAGCAGTGAACTACTTGAGCAGTTCTTC
TRBJ2-3,NA,NA,TRBV29-1,15,CSVRRSSVGTDTQYF,TGCAGCGTACGTCGGTCTAGCGTTGGCACAGATACGCAGTATTTT
TRBJ1-5,NA,NA,TRBV6-6,16,CASSYFWGRTNQPQHF,TGTGCCAGCAGTTACTTTTGGGGCAGGACGAACCAGCCCCAGCATTTT
TRBJ1-3,NA,NA,TRBV29-1,13,CSVGQAPGNTIYF,TGCAGCGTTGGACAGGCCCCTGGAAACACCATATATTTT
TRBJ1-4,NA,NA,TRBV23-1,16,CASSQSLGGVNEKLFF,TGCGCCAGCAGTCAATCCCTGGGGGGTGTTAATGAAAAACTGTTTTTT
TRBJ1-3,TRBD1,few,TRBV2,15,CASSVLGQAGNTIYF,TGTGCCAGCAGTGTATTGGGACAGGCTGGAAACACCATATATTTT
TRBJ2-1,NA,NA,TRBV29-1,14,CSVGRLVAGGEQFF,TGCAGCGTTGGTAGATTGGTAGCCGGAGGTGAGCAGTTCTTC
TRBJ1-5,NA,NA,TRBV11-2,15,CASSPPGRANQPQHF,TGTGCCAGCAGCCCCCCAGGCAGGGCCAATCAGCCCCAGCATTTT
TRBJ2-5,TRBD1,few,TRBV6-5,16,CASSYQPGQGAETQYF,TGTGCCAGCAGTTATCAGCCGGGACAGGGGGCAGAGACCCAGTACTTC
TRBJ1-3,TRBD1,NA,TRBV11-3,15,CASSPGQGPGNTIYF,TGTGCCAGCAGCCCGGGACAGGGCCCTGGAAACACCATATATTTT
TRBJ1-5,TRBD1,NA,TRBV28,16,CASSRAGTGPQVPQHF,TGTGCCAGCAGCAGAGCCGGGACAGGCCCCCAAGTGCCCCAGCATTTT
TRBJ1-2,NA,NA,TRBV6-1,14,CASSEKGRGGGYTF,TGTGCCAGCAGTGAAAAAGGAAGGGGGGGTGGCTACACCTTC
TRBJ1-2,NA,NA,TRBV9,11,CASQGGLDYTF,TGTGCCAGCCAAGGAGGGCTTGACTACACCTTC
TRBJ1-5,TRBD1,few,TRBV2,16,CASSLQGDTHYQPQHF,TGTGCCAGCAGTTTACAGGGGGACACCCATTATCAGCCCCAGCATTTT
TRBJ2-3,TRBD2,NA,TRBV2,17,CASPLTRTSGLTDTQYF,TGTGCCAGCCCTCTCACCCGCACTAGCGGACTCACAGATACGCAGTATTTT
TRBJ1-6,NA,NA,TRBV10-1,14,CASSESENNSPLHF,TGCGCCAGCAGTGAGTCAGAGAATAATTCACCCCTCCACTTT